Sequencing of this T cell receptor (beta chain) was carried out in a study of preoperative IRX-2 immunotherapy in early breast cancer. Treatment of the sample: preoperative locoregional IRX-2 cytokine immunotherapy. TCRdb keeps only in-frame clones here, not all; method: immunoSEQ multiplex PCR. Among 40,000 to 50,000 clones, around 77% were seen once, and the ten largest hold about 1.2%. Sequencing was performed on tumor tissue, taken after IRX-2 immunotherapy. The sequence derives from a human donor with breast cancer.

CDR3 in DNA: TGTGCCAGTAGGGAAGGGGGACTCCTCAATGAGCAGTTCTTC. Translated, it gives CASREGGLLNEQFF. This chain links TRBV19 with TRBJ2-1, with D perhaps TRBD1 or TRBD2 (6 bases each). CDR1 LNHDA and CDR2 SQIVND come from the germline V gene (reference sequence). The V end lost 6 bases, the J end lost 6 bases, and 15 bases lay between the germline ends. The CDR3 is 14 amino acids.